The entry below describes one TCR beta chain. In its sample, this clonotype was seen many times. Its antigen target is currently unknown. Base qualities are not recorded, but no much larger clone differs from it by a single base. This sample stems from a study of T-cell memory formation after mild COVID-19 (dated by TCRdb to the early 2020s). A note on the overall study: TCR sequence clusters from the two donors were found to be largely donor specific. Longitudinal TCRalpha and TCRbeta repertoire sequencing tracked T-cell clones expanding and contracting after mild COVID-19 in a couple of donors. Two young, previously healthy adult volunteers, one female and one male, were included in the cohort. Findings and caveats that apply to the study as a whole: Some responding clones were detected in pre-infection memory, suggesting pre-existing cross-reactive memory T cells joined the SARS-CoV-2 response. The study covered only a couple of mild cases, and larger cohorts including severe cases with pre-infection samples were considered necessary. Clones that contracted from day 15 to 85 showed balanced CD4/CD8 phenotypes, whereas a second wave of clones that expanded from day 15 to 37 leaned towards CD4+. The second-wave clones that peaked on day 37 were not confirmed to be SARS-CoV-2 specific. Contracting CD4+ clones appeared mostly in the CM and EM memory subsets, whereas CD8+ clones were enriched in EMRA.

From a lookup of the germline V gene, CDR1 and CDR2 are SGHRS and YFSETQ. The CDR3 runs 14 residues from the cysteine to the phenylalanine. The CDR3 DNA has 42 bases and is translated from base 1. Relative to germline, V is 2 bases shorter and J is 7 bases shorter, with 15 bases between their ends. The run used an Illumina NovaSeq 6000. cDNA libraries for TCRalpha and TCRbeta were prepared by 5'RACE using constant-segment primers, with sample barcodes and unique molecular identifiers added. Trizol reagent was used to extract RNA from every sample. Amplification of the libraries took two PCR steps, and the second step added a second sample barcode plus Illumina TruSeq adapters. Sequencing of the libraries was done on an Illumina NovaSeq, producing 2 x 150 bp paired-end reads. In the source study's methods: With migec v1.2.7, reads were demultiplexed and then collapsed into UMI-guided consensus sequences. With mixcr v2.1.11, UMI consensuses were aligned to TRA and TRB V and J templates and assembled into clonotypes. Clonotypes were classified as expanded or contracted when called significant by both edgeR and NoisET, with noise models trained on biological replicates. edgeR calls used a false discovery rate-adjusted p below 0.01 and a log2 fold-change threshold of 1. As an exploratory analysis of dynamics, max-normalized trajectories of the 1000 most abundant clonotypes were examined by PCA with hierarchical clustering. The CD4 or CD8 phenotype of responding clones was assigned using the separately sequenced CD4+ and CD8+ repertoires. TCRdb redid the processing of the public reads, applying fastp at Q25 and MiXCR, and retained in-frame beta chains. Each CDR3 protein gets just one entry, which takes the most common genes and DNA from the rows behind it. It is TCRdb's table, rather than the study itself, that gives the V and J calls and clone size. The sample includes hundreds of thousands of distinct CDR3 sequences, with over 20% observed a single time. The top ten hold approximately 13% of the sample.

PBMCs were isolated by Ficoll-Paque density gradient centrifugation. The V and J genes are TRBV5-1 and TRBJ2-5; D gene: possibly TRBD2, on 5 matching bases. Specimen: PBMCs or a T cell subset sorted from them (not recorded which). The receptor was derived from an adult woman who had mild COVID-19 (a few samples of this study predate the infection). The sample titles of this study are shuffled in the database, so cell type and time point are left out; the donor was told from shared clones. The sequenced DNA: TGCGCCAGCAGCTTCCGACTGGAGAGGGCGACCCAGTACTTC. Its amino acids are CASSFRLERATQYF.